This TCR beta chain was identified in a study of post-analysis software for immune sequencing data (dated by TCRdb to about 2015). Describing the broader study: The recorded disease courses included relapsing-remitting, secondary progressive and progressive-relapsing multiple sclerosis, and some patients had no subtype annotation. A subset of samples was prepared in parallel using single-end sample barcoding, then pooled and co-amplified after Illumina adapter ligation. The patient repertoires were compared against approximately ten previously published healthy control repertoires obtained from donors aged roughly 6 to 28 years. Results the study describes overall, beyond this receptor: Patients showed significantly higher frequencies than controls for roughly five TRBV segments, among them TRBV5-6, TRBV5-1 and TRBV20-1. Direct clustering with F measure revealed strong co-clustering of samples prepared in the same batch, which led to a batch-effect correction. The multiple sclerosis patient group was slightly younger than the control group. Multiple sclerosis patients had significantly lower normalized Chao1 diversity than controls, a result that suggests substantial peripheral T-cell clonal expansion.

Libraries were constructed by PCR. Instrument on record: Illumina HiSeq 2500. Unique molecular identifiers were incorporated into TCR beta cDNA libraries to reduce PCR and sequencing biases. Roughly 500,000 cDNA molecules were obtained for every 1 to 10 million input T cells, so each molecule roughly corresponded to one T cell. The same protocol used for the earlier healthy control dataset was applied to prepare and sequence the patient libraries. Samples belonging to the same batch were prepared together, multiplexed and sequenced on a shared HiSeq lane. From the authors' description of their analysis: Raw barcoded reads were processed with MIGEC, discarding single-read molecular identifier groups before consensus assembly and CDR3 extraction. VDJtools was used for post-analysis of the clonotype tables, and diversity was normalized by down-sampling every dataset to the size of the smallest sample. Repertoire overlap clustering matched CDR3 amino acid but not nucleotide sequences to correct batch-related cross-sample contamination. In-frame beta chains were kept once TCRdb had trimmed the public reads at Q25 with fastp and called clones with MiXCR. One record per CDR3 amino acid sequence lists the most common genes and DNA. These V and J calls originate from TCRdb's pipeline instead of the authors' own analysis. Recorded for this sample are fewer than 850,000 distinct CDR3 sequences; 25% to 30% of them occurred a single time. Of the sample, approximately 0.6% is held by the ten largest clones.

The CDR3 starts with the cysteine, ends with the phenylalanine, and has 15 residues. Only CDR3 DNA remains: 45 bases, in frame from the first base. Between the V and J ends, shortened by 3 bases and 6 bases respectively, the junction contains 15 bases. The germline V gene supplies CDR1 SGHTA and CDR2 FQGNSA. Details on this clonotype: Its recognized antigen is unknown. No base quality values were provided; no much bigger clone lies one nucleotide off.

To demonstrate the VDJtools post-analysis software, the study profiled TCR beta repertoires from the peripheral blood of about a dozen young patients with multiple sclerosis. The multiple sclerosis patients were children and adolescents ranging in age from 6 to 15 years. This chain is built from TRBV7-2 and TRBJ2-1; the D gene is not confidently resolved. Sequencing was carried out using blood. The receptor's source is a girl between 10 and 17 years old with multiple sclerosis. The CDR3 region has the sequence CASSLRHPIVNEQFF. The nucleotides read TGTGCCAGCAGCTTGCGACATCCAATCGTCAATGAGCAGTTCTTC.